The present T cell receptor beta chain was sequenced within a study of cytomegalovirus exposure and HLA in healthy donors. General study results and limits: Reportedly, cytomegalovirus status was diagnosed with high sensitivity and specificity.

Concerning this clone: Its specificity is not known.

Produced via immunoSEQ multiplex PCR; TCRdb's table is partial and in-frame only. The sample contains some 77,000 clones, about 94% of which appear only once. The TCR sequence derives from a man younger than 35 in good health and CMV-seropositive. What was sequenced was PBMCs.

Here the CDR3 reads CASRPSGGSSYEQYF. The CDR3 DNA is TGTGCCAGCAGACCAAGCGGGGGGAGCTCCTACGAGCAGTACTTC. The chain couples TRBV28 to TRBJ2-7; TRBD2 matches 9 bases. There are 15 residues in the CDR3. Germline V lookup: CDR1 MDHEN, CDR2 SYDVKM. V lost 6 bases to trimming and J lost 0 bases; unmatched junction nucleotides: 6.